These 17 T cell receptor beta chains share one sample of origin, sequenced in a study of control samples from healthy donors and cancer patients. This table comes from immunoSEQ multiplex PCR, and its TCRdb copy is limited to in-frame clones, with some not included. The profile covers some 150,000 clones, with 96% appearing a single time and about 0.94% taken by the ten largest. Sequencing was carried out using blood. These receptors came from a woman in her thirties in good health.

V gene TRBV4-2 combines with J gene TRBJ1-3, with 8 bases fitting TRBD1. V shed 8 bases and J 2 bases; nucleotides not matched to a gene: 11. Germline V CDR1 and CDR2: LGHNA, YNFKEQ. The CDR3 loop spans 16 amino acids. CDR3 sequence reads: CASSNGQGGTGNTIYF. The CDR3 DNA sequence: TGTGCCAGCTCTAACGGACAGGGTGGGACTGGAAACACCATATATTTT.

The chain recombines TRBV6-5 with TRBJ1-4; 10 bases agree with TRBD1. V shed 7 bases and J 8 bases; nucleotides not matched to a gene: 7. The CDR3 covers 14 residues. Germline CDR1 is MNHEY and CDR2 is SVGAGI. The CDR3 nucleotides are TGTGCCAGCACCCGAGGGACAGGGGCCGAAAAACTGTTTTTT. This sequence encodes CASTRGTGAEKLFF.

This chain uses TRBV19 with TRBJ2-1; the D gene is possibly TRBD1 (5 bases). Germline CDR1 LNHDA, CDR2 SQIVND (reference sequence). This CDR3 contains 16 residues. V was clipped by 1 base and J by 4 bases, with 14 bases between them. The CDR3 sequence: CASSIGVGDWYNEQFF. The CDR3 coding sequence is TGTGCCAGTAGTATAGGGGTAGGGGATTGGTACAATGAGCAGTTCTTC.

The chain is built from TRBV27 and TRBJ1-5; D is uncertain. Germline V CDR1 and CDR2: MNHEY, SMNVEV (reference sequence). V dropped 3 bases and J dropped 3 bases, with 6 bases sitting between them. CDR3 size: 13 residues. In DNA, the CDR3 is TGTGCCAGCAGTTTTGGGATCAATCAGCCCCAGCATTTT. Translated: CASSFGINQPQHF.

The chain links TRBV30 to TRBJ1-6; possibly TRBD1 for D (5 bases). Germline V CDR1 and CDR2: GTSNPN, SVGIG (reference sequence). With 7 bases removed from V and 7 bases from J, the gap between germline ends came to 11 bases. The CDR3 runs to 12 residues. The CDR3 DNA sequence: TGTGCCTTGTCCGGGACCAATTCACCCCTCCACTTT. Translated, it gives CALSGTNSPLHF.

The chain couples TRBV9 to TRBJ2-7; 13 nucleotides line up with TRBD2. The CDR3 runs 17 residues. Looked up from germline, CDR1 is SGDLS and CDR2 is YYNGEE. With V trimmed by 3 bases and J by 6 bases, 12 bases remained unmatched. The CDR3 DNA reads as TGTGCCAGCAGCGGAACTAGCGGGAGGGGCCCCTCAGGCGAGCAGTACTTC. It encodes CASSGTSGRGPSGEQYF.

This sequence joins TRBV5-4 and TRBJ1-1, with 10 bases lining up with TRBD1. Per the germline V gene, CDR1 is SGHNT and CDR2 is YYREEE (reference sequence). This CDR3 has 16 amino acids. With V trimmed by 4 bases and J by 2 bases, 8 bases remained unmatched. CDR3: CASSPGDRGVNTEAFF. CDR3 DNA: TGTGCCAGCAGCCCGGGGGACAGGGGTGTAAACACTGAAGCTTTCTTT.

V gene TRBV18 combines with J gene TRBJ2-3; D may be TRBD2 (6 bases). V lost 6 bases and J lost 6, with 16 bases in between. This CDR3 spans 14 amino acids. Germline assignment: CDR1 KGHSH and CDR2 LQKENI. CDR3 in amino acids: CASSPGLERDTQYF. The CDR3 DNA sequence: TGTGCCAGCTCTCCGGGACTGGAAAGGGATACGCAGTATTTT.

The chain recombines TRBV6-4 with TRBJ1-2; TRBD1 aligns across 9 bases. The junction had 2 bases not matched to a gene; V was cut back by 2 bases and J by 7 bases. The CDR3 is 13 amino acids. Germline-derived CDR1 and CDR2 are MRHNA and SNTAGT. DNA of the CDR3: TGTGCCAGCAGTGACGGACAGGGGAGTGGCTACACCTTC. Residues: CASSDGQGSGYTF.

This chain uses TRBV5-8 with TRBJ1-5; no reliable D call. Per germline, CDR1 SGHTS and CDR2 YDEGEE. The CDR3 length is 16 residues. Deletions cut 2 bases from V and 2 bases from J, with 14 bases between. The CDR3 sequence: CASSLRFGRGNQPQHF. Here the CDR3 DNA reads TGTGCCAGCAGCTTAAGGTTTGGAAGGGGCAATCAGCCCCAGCATTTT.

The rearrangement links TRBV5-1 to TRBJ1-4; perhaps TRBD1 as D (5 bases). This CDR3 contains 15 residues. V dropped 0 bases and J dropped 7 bases, with 13 bases sitting between them. In germline, CDR1 is SGHRS, CDR2 YFSETQ. Here the CDR3 reads CASSLAGGHGEKLFF. The CDR3 nucleotides are TGCGCCAGCAGCTTGGCCGGGGGTCACGGTGAAAAACTGTTTTTT.

The chain carries TRBV24-1 and TRBJ2-5; 7 positions agree with TRBD1. The CDR3 contains 13 residues. With V trimmed by 7 bases and J by 3 bases, 4 bases remained unmatched. Germline CDR1 KGHDR, CDR2 SFDVKD. CDR3 DNA sequence: TGTGCCACCAGAGCCGGGACAGAAGAGACCCAGTACTTC. It encodes CATRAGTEETQYF.

The genes are TRBV14 and TRBJ1-2; D may be TRBD1 (6 bases). Trimming removed 4 bases from V and 12 bases from J, with 15 bases in between. CDR3 length: 12 amino acids. CDR1 is SGHDN and CDR2 is FVKESK in the germline V gene. CDR3 sequence (DNA): TGTGCCAGCAGCCTCCTGGCAGGGGAGCACACCTTC. It translates to CASSLLAGEHTF.

The genes are TRBV5-1 and TRBJ1-2, with a possible D match to TRBD1 (5 bases). The CDR3 has 17 residues. Between the trimmed V and J ends, which lost 1 base and 4 bases, there was a span of 20 bases. Germline-derived CDR1 and CDR2 are SGHRS and YFSETQ. CDR3 sequence: CASSLLPTAYPFYGYTF. DNA of the CDR3: TGCGCCAGCAGCTTGCTCCCGACAGCCTATCCCTTCTATGGCTACACCTTC.

The CDR3 spells CSVEGGPSSYEQYF. Here the CDR3 DNA reads TGCAGCGTTGAGGGAGGACCCAGCTCCTACGAGCAGTACTTC. The gene calls are TRBV29-1 and TRBJ2-7; a weak D match, TRBD2 (6 bases). This CDR3 contains 14 residues. The V and J ends lost 3 bases and 0 bases respectively, with 12 bases between them. Germline-derived CDR1 and CDR2 are SQVTM and ANQGSEA.

The chain has TRBV18 and TRBJ2-7; 8 positions agree with TRBD2. V shed 5 bases, J shed 5 bases, and the junction held 5 bases outside the gene matches. The CDR3 sequence is 13 residues long. The V gene's germline CDR1 is KGHSH and CDR2 LQKENI. The CDR3 loop reads CASSSGGSNEQYF. The CDR3, as DNA: TGTGCCAGCTCATCGGGAGGGAGTAACGAGCAGTACTTC.

The V gene is TRBV19, the J gene TRBJ2-5, with a possible D match to TRBD2 (6 bases). V lost 1 base and J lost 5, with 8 bases in between. The CDR3 runs to 13 residues. Germline V CDR1 and CDR2: LNHDA, SQIVND (reference sequence). The CDR3 sequence is CASSIAGGETQYF. Here the CDR3 DNA reads TGTGCCAGTAGTATAGCTGGAGGGGAGACCCAGTACTTC.